Below, 3 T cell receptor beta chains from the same sample are listed, as sequenced in a study of blood T cell repertoires in COVID-19. Data came from immunoSEQ multiplex PCR; TCRdb stores just in-frame clones and leaves some out. The sample has about 190,000 clones, around 79% seen once. The sample taken for sequencing was peripheral blood. These receptors all come from a man between 50 and 59 years old who had recovered from COVID-19.

This chain joins TRBV18 and TRBJ2-2, with 8 bases matching TRBD1. Germline V lookup: CDR1 KGHSH, CDR2 LQKENI. The trim removed 4 bases at V and 4 bases at J, leaving 8 bases unmatched. This CDR3 comprises 16 residues. The CDR3 protein is CASSRGQGPGTGELFF. CDR3 sequence (DNA): TGTGCCAGCTCACGAGGACAGGGCCCTGGCACCGGGGAGCTGTTTTTT.

The rearrangement uses TRBV7-9 and TRBJ2-3; 13 bases are shared with TRBD2. The germline gives CDR1 SEHNR, CDR2 FQNEAQ (reference sequence). This CDR3 spans 16 amino acids. V lost 4 bases and J lost 5; bases outside the gene matches: 6. The CDR3 region is CASSSGTSGILDTQYF. CDR3 DNA: TGTGCCAGCAGCTCTGGGACTAGCGGGATTCTAGATACGCAGTATTTT.

V and J are TRBV14 and TRBJ2-3; D may be TRBD2 (5 bases). The germline V gene has CDR1 SGHDN and CDR2 FVKESK. The CDR3 contains 16 residues. V shed 0 bases and J shed 0 bases, with 10 bases lying between them. The CDR3 DNA is TGTGCCAGCAGCCAAGATCGGCGGACTAGCACAGATACGCAGTATTTT. This translates into CASSQDRRTSTDTQYF.